The clone carrying this T cell receptor (beta chain) was recorded once. Its antigen is unidentified. The data were obtained in a study of type 1 regulatory T cells. Overall study context: T-allo10 is a Tr1-enriched, alloantigen-specific CD4 T cell product made in vitro.

In TCRdb, the reads were re-called with MiXCR into one record per CDR3 protein. Of 24,000 or so distinct CDR3 sequences in the sample, roughly 45% were seen once. Germline V lookup: CDR1 SNHLY, CDR2 FYNNEI. V was shortened by 3 bases and J by 2 bases, with 13 bases between the two germline ends. The CDR3 length is 16 residues. Sequenced: cultured T cells, either the whole culture or a sorted T cell fraction (not recorded which). The chain employs TRBV2 and TRBJ2-2; D ambiguous. The origin of this receptor is a human donor in good health. The CDR3 here is CASSERSTLNTGELFF. CDR3 nucleotide sequence: TGTGCCAGCAGTGAGCGGAGCACCCTAAACACCGGGGAGCTGTTTTTT.